The clone carrying this T cell receptor beta chain was recorded many times. What it recognizes is unknown. The entry originates in a study of early T cells in non-severe SARS-CoV-2 infection. Study at large: Bulk RNA isolated from unsorted whole blood underwent sequencing; chains were not paired.

Trimming took 6 bases from V and 0 from J, leaving 14 bases between them. Germline V gene sequence: CDR1 DFQATT, CDR2 SNEGSKA (reference sequence). The CDR3 is 14 residues long. Study-level results: The study's VDJdb matching favored anti-spike CD8 responses and missed private and CD4 specificities.

As part of library construction, unique molecular identifiers were attached to individual cDNA molecules. In TCRdb, the 5' RACE reads were re-called with MiXCR into one record per CDR3 protein. Among 55,000 to 70,000 distinct CDR3 sequences listed, just under 5% were seen once. The chain is built from TRBV20-1 and TRBJ2-5; D is possibly TRBD2 (6 bases). Sequencing was carried out using whole blood. The source is an adult who was a healthcare worker with PCR-confirmed SARS-CoV-2 infection or an uninfected control (not recorded which). The CDR3 sequence: CSARGTLNQETQYF. The CDR3 DNA is TGCAGTGCACGCGGGACCCTGAACCAAGAGACCCAGTACTTC.